Listed below are T cell receptor beta chains from one sample, sequenced in a study of T-cell reconstitution after alpha-beta-depleted transplantation in children. TCRdb re-called the PCR reads through MiXCR, storing one row per CDR3 protein. The sample yields fewer than 250,000 distinct CDR3 sequences, around 7.8% seen once. The starting material was PBMCs, mostly from graft donor cells, obtained 180 days after TCRalphabeta/CD19-depleted stem cell transplant. The receptors stem from a male patient between 10 and 17 years old who had a stem cell transplant for acute lymphoblastic leukemia, so the T cells may come from the graft donor. The conserved cysteine and the conserved F or W are not part of the CDR3 here.

len	v_gene	j_gene	CDR3aa
14	TRBV3-1	TRBJ1-5	ASSHTQGGSNQPQH
11	TRBV6-5	TRBJ1-1	ASRWNLNTEAF
12	TRBV4-3	TRBJ2-5	ASSQGQGEETQY
12	TRBV12-3/TRBV12-4	TRBJ2-7	ASSPKAFSPEQY
14	TRBV18	TRBJ2-5	ASSPPRLPPQETQY
12	TRBV5-1	TRBJ2-6	ASNFERGANVLT
11	TRBV7-9	TRBJ1-6	ASSFGHNSPLH
14	TRBV24-1	TRBJ2-2	ATSDPSGRNTGELF
13	TRBV19	TRBJ2-1	ASSIGGQPNNEQF
14	TRBV11-2	TRBJ2-5	ASSLNDRGSRETQY
14	TRBV11-2	TRBJ2-2	ASSLAGRGRTGELF
11	TRBV28	TRBJ2-2	ASEPANTGELF
10	TRBV6-2/TRBV6-3	TRBJ2-7	ASSYRWYEQY
12	TRBV27	TRBJ2-2	ATQRGARTGELF
14	TRBV3-1	TRBJ2-1	ASSRSGVSSYNEQF
15	TRBV5-5	TRBJ2-3	ASSLASGRLSTDTQY
14	TRBV23-1	TRBJ2-4	AREIAGLLAKNIQY
13	TRBV4-1	TRBJ2-3	ASSQHRGVTDTQY
14	TRBV20-1	TRBJ2-7	SAPTGGASQGYEQY
12	TRBV7-2	TRBJ1-4	ASSFRSTNEKLF
11	TRBV29-1	TRBJ1-3	SVEKDSGNTIY
14	TRBV5-1	TRBJ2-5	ASSRGQVSLGETQY
12	TRBV20-1	TRBJ2-5	SASRGLFQETQY
10	TRBV20-1	TRBJ2-7	SATLNVDEQY
14	TRBV5-1	TRBJ2-2	ASSQTGTGIAGELF
15	TRBV4-3	TRBJ2-1	ASSQEDGTGIYNEQF
13	TRBV7-6	TRBJ2-5	ASSANTGSQETQY
17	TRBV12-5	TRBJ2-6	ASGSTGEVPYSGANVLT
13	TRBV20-1	TRBJ2-3	SATPTGGGTGTQY
12	TRBV12-3/TRBV12-4	TRBJ2-1	ASSRPSSPNEQF
10	TRBV5-6	TRBJ1-6	ASSLFNSPLH
12	TRBV20-1	TRBJ2-1	SARGTSGSNEQF
12	TRBV7-9	TRBJ1-1	ASSLGTTRTEAF
11	TRBV28	TRBJ2-3	ATGLPLTDTQY
13	TRBV12-3/TRBV12-4	TRBJ2-2	ASSPAAGGPGELF
15	TRBV5-1	TRBJ2-2	ASRQHSGTENTGELF
13	TRBV14	TRBJ1-1	ASSQDQGGASEAF
11	TRBV5-1	TRBJ2-3	ASKGQPTDTQY
10	TRBV21-1	TRBJ2-7	ASSKAFYEQY
15	TRBV14	TRBJ2-2	ASSQDLTMRDNGELF
12	TRBV25-1	TRBJ1-1	ASSELWGSTEAF
13	TRBV6-1	TRBJ1-1	ASSERGRGNTEAF
14	TRBV23-1	TRBJ2-3	ASSQSHSDSTDTQY
13	TRBV7-3	TRBJ2-3	ASSLRRGVGDTQY
14	TRBV10-3	TRBJ2-1	AISGGGGGPYNEQF
11	TRBV5-5	TRBJ2-7	ASSFGGLGEQY
13	TRBV23-1	TRBJ2-7	ASSHTGGVTYEQY